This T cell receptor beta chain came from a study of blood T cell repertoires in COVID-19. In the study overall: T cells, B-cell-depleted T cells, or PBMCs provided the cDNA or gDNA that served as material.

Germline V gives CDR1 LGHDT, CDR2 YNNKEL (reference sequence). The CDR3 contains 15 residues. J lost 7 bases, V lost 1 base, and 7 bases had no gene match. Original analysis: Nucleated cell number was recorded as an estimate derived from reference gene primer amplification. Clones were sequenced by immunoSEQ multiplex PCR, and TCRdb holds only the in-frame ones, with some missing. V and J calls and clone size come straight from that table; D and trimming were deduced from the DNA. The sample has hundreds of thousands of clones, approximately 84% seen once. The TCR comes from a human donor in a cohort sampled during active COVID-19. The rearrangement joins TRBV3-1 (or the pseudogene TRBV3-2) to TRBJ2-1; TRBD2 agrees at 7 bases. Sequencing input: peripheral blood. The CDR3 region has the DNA TGTGCCAGCAGCCAAGCTCCGGGAGGAAGGAATGAGCAGTTCTTC. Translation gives CASSQAPGGRNEQFF.